The 20 T cell receptor beta chains given below trace back to one sample, sequenced in a study of identical twins. Via MiXCR, TCRdb re-called the 5' RACE reads, giving one row per CDR3 protein. This sample has 600,000 to 800,000 distinct CDR3 sequences, with 21% found just once. These same records also appear under a second study, on T cells expressing NK-cell markers.

The sample was PBMCs. Receptor source: a woman aged 18-29 years in good health.

The V and J genes are TRBV4-3 and TRBJ2-5; D possibly corresponds to TRBD1 (7 bases). V was cut by 4 bases and J by 2 bases, with 26 bases left in between. The germline gives CDR1 LGHNA, CDR2 YSLEER. The CDR3 consists of 19 residues. This chain's CDR3 is CASSLLATGRVGRQETQYF. The CDR3, as DNA: TGCGCCAGCAGCCTCCTTGCGACAGGGAGAGTCGGGAGACAAGAGACCCAGTACTTC.

This clonotype was seen a handful of times. This chain links TRBV4-3 with TRBJ2-3; perhaps TRBD2 as D (5 bases). Trimming removed 0 bases from V and 2 bases from J, with 9 bases in between. Germline V gives CDR1 LGHNA, CDR2 YSLEER. This CDR3 comprises 15 residues. CDR3: CASSQDREPTDTQYF. The CDR3 nucleotides read TGCGCCAGCAGCCAAGATAGGGAGCCCACAGATACGCAGTATTTT.

V usage is TRBV3-1 and J usage is TRBJ2-4; TRBD2 matches 7 bases. This CDR3 is built from 13 residues. Germline V gives CDR1 LGHDT, CDR2 YNNKEL (reference sequence). The junction had 7 bases not matched to a gene; V was cut back by 4 bases and J by 10 bases. The CDR3 DNA reads as TGTGCCAGCAGCCCATCTGGACTAGTAATTCAGTACTTC. Translation gives CASSPSGLVIQYF.

The genes are TRBV9 and TRBJ1-1; unclear D gene. Per germline, CDR1 SGDLS and CDR2 YYNGEE. CDR3 length: 12 residues. Trimming took off 3 bases at V and 8 bases at J, with 11 bases between the two ends. CDR3 residues: CASSALSVEAFF. As DNA, the CDR3 is TGTGCCAGCAGCGCGCTGAGCGTGGAAGCTTTCTTT.

This clonotype was recorded a few times. J is TRBJ2-1 and V is TRBV6-2 or TRBV6-3, with D perhaps given as TRBD1 or TRBD2 (5 bases each). This CDR3 is built from 15 residues. V was pared by 7 bases and J by 8 bases, with 21 bases between. In germline, CDR1 is MNHEY, CDR2 SVGEGT. The CDR3 bases are TGTGCCAGCACCCCCCCCGGGGCCAGGTTGGATGAGCAGTTCTTC. Translating it yields CASTPPGARLDEQFF.

In its sample, this clonotype was seen a few times. The chain couples TRBV6-1 to TRBJ1-3; 8 bases line up with TRBD1. CDR1 is MNHNS, CDR2 SASEGT, per germline. With V trimmed by 6 bases and J by 8 bases, 12 bases remained unmatched. This CDR3 contains 15 residues. The CDR3 loop reads CASSRYRGIVDTIYF. DNA of the CDR3: TGTGCCAGCAGCCGATACAGGGGGATAGTGGACACCATATATTTT.

The chain carries TRBV12-3 or TRBV12-4 and TRBJ2-2, with TRBD1 as a possible D gene (7 bases). The CDR3 is made up of 16 amino acids. Deletions cut 7 bases from V and 4 bases from J, with 19 bases between. The CDR3 coding sequence is TGTGCCAGCATGCCTCACACAGGGGACTCCACCGGGGAGCTGTTTTTT. This encodes CASMPHTGDSTGELFF.

The CDR3 spells CASSLEAGGRTEAFF. CDR3 DNA: TGCGCCAGCAGCTTGGAGGCGGGAGGAAGAACTGAAGCTTTCTTT. The chain carries TRBV5-1 and TRBJ1-1; D remains unclear. This CDR3 comprises 15 residues. The V gene's germline CDR1 is SGHRS and CDR2 YFSETQ. V lost 0 bases to trimming and J lost 5 bases, with 14 bases between them.

This clonotype was seen repeatedly, ten times or more. V gene TRBV6-5 combines with J gene TRBJ2-1; TRBD2 matches 12 bases. Germline trimming cut 4 bases from V and 8 bases from J; bases unmatched to any gene: 3. The germline gives CDR1 MNHEY, CDR2 SVGAGI. The CDR3 sequence is 14 residues long. CDR3 nucleotide sequence: TGTGCCAGCAGTTTGACTAGCGGGAGTGATGAGCAGTTCTTC. Protein product: CASSLTSGSDEQFF.

This clonotype was observed a handful of times. The genes are TRBV5-6 and TRBJ2-5; 12 positions match TRBD2. The CDR3 covers 15 residues. V gave up 4 bases and J gave up 1 base; unmatched junction bases: 2. CDR1 and CDR2 from the germline V gene are SGHDT and YYEEEE. This CDR3 is CASSTLAGGQETQYF. CDR3 in DNA: TGTGCCAGCAGCACACTAGCGGGAGGCCAAGAGACCCAGTACTTC.

The V call is TRBV12-5, the J call TRBJ2-7; D may be TRBD1 (5 bases). The V gene lost 6 bases and the J gene lost 5 bases, with 17 bases spanning the gap. This CDR3 has 14 residues. Germline lookup yields CDR1 LGHNT and CDR2 FRNRAP. The CDR3: CASGAAGINHEQYF. The CDR3 coding sequence is TGTGCTAGTGGGGCGGCAGGGATCAACCACGAGCAGTACTTC.

DNA of the CDR3: TGTGCCAGCAGCTTAGAAGGAAGAGGCCGCGGTCCGGAGACCCAGTACTTC. Amino acid sequence: CASSLEGRGRGPETQYF. The chain carries TRBV11-2 and TRBJ2-5; D remains ambiguous. Germline V CDR1 and CDR2: SGHAT, FQNNGV. The CDR3 consists of 17 residues. V shed 0 bases and J shed 5 bases, with 19 bases lying between them. Full variable domain (rest looked up from reference TRBV11-2 and TRBJ2-5): EAGVAQSPRYKIIEKRQSVAFWCNPISGHATLYWYQQILGQGPKLLIQFQNNGVVDDSQLPKDRFSAERLKGVDSTLKIQPAKLEDSAVYLCASSLEGRGRGPETQYFGPGTRLLVL.

The chain carries TRBV5-1 and TRBJ2-1, with 8 bases identical to TRBD1. V lost 3 bases and J lost 9; bases outside the gene matches: 2. This CDR3 spans 12 amino acids. CDR1 is SGHRS and CDR2 is YFSETQ in the germline V gene. The chain's CDR3 is CASSWTGSEQFF. The DNA of the CDR3 is TGCGCCAGCAGCTGGACAGGGAGTGAGCAGTTCTTC.

The chain uses TRBV12-3 or TRBV12-4 and TRBJ1-1; weak D call: TRBD1 (5 bases). The length of the CDR3 is 13 residues. V was pared by 6 bases and J by 7 bases, with 15 bases between. The CDR3 loop is CASSLRDDGEAFF. The CDR3 DNA reads TGTGCCAGCAGCTTAAGGGACGACGGTGAAGCTTTCTTT.

This clonotype came up a few times. This chain uses TRBV20-1 with TRBJ2-3; D is unclear. The CDR3 is 14 amino acids. Germline values: CDR1 DFQATT, CDR2 SNEGSKA (reference sequence). V gave up 6 bases and J gave up 0 bases, with 13 bases separating them. CDR3 loop: CSAPSSASTDTQYF. The CDR3 nucleotides are TGCAGTGCGCCGTCATCTGCTAGCACAGATACGCAGTATTTT.

In its sample, this clonotype was seen a few times. The chain combines TRBV20-1 with TRBJ1-1; D perhaps matches TRBD1 (5 bases). Trimming cost V 0 bases and J 1 base, with 9 bases left between them. From germline, CDR1 is DFQATT and CDR2 SNEGSKA (reference sequence). The CDR3 spans 14 residues. CDR3 loop: CSARDAGTNTEAFF. The DNA for the CDR3 is TGCAGTGCTAGAGATGCAGGGACGAACACTGAAGCTTTCTTT.

This clonotype appeared a few times. This chain joins TRBV20-1 and TRBJ2-4, with 9 bases aligning to TRBD1. The CDR3 loop spans 16 amino acids. J was trimmed by 0 bases and V by 3 bases; bases with no gene match: 6. Germline V gives CDR1 DFQATT, CDR2 SNEGSKA (reference sequence). In nucleotides, the CDR3 is TGCAGTGCTAGCGTGGGACAGGGAACAGCCAAAAACATTCAGTACTTC. Protein sequence: CSASVGQGTAKNIQYF.

This clonotype was picked up many times. This sequence joins TRBV29-1 and TRBJ2-3; 7 bases map to TRBD2. Germline V gives CDR1 SQVTM, CDR2 ANQGSEA. V lost 8 bases and J lost 0; bases outside the gene matches: 5. The CDR3 length is 13 residues. CDR3 sequence reads: CSTGGLSTDTQYF. In DNA form, the CDR3 reads TGCAGCACCGGGGGACTAAGCACAGATACGCAGTATTTT.

This clonotype was found many times. V gene TRBV20-1 combines with J gene TRBJ2-1; D remains unclear. Per the germline V gene, CDR1 is DFQATT and CDR2 is SNEGSKA (reference sequence). This CDR3 is built from 10 residues. V was trimmed by 6 bases and J by 5 bases, leaving 5 bases between them. The CDR3 loop reads CSAHHNEQFF. As DNA, the CDR3 is TGCAGTGCCCACCACAATGAGCAGTTCTTC.

This clonotype was seen only a few times. The chain couples TRBV12-3 or TRBV12-4 to TRBJ1-1, with D possibly TRBD1 on 6 matching bases. Trimming took 5 bases from V and 2 from J, leaving 12 bases between them. The CDR3 spans 14 residues. The CDR3 DNA sequence: TGTGCCAGCAGTACCACAGGGCTCAACACTGAAGCTTTCTTT. Amino acid sequence: CASSTTGLNTEAFF.